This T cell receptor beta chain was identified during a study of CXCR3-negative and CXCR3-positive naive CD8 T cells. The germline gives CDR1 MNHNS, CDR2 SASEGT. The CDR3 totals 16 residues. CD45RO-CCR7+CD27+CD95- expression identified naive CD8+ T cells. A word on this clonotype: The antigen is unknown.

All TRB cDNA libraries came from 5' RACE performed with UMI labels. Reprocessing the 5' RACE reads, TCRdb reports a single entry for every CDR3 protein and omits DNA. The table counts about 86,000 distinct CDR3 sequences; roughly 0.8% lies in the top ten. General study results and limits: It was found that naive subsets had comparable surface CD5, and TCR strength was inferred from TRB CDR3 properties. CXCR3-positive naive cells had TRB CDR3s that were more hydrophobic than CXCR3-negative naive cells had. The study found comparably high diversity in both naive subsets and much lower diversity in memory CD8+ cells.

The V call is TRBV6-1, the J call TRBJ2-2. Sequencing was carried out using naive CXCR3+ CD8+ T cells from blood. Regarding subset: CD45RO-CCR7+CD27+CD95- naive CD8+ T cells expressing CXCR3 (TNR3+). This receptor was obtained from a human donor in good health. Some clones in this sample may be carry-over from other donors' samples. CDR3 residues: CASSGSLRGITGELFF.